This T cell receptor beta chain was documented in a study of PD-L1 blockade in urothelial cancer. Overall study context: Prior exposure to chemotherapy in patients amounted to 0 to 3 regimens received. Reported median T cell count for blood samples was around 150,000.

Trimming took off 2 bases at V and 0 bases at J, with 8 bases between the two ends. The CDR3 sequence is 15 residues long. Germline CDR1 reads SGHRS; CDR2 reads YFSETQ. Each patient gave between 1 and 8 samples, pretreatment and on-treatment. Generated by immunoSEQ multiplex PCR, the TCRdb table keeps only in-frame clones and is missing some. The sample has about 17,000 clones; around 90% are singletons. The sample consisted of PBMCs, taken around atezolizumab (anti-PD-L1) treatment. The TCR sequence derives from a man aged 50 to 60 with urothelial cancer. The chain joins TRBV5-1 to TRBJ2-2, with D maybe TRBD1 (6 bases). The CDR3 sequence: CASSFAGANTGELFF. The CDR3 DNA is TGCGCCAGCAGCTTTGCAGGGGCGAACACCGGGGAGCTGTTTTTT. The full variable domain, in which reference TRBV5-1 and TRBJ2-2 provide the parts outside the CDR3, is KAGVTQTPRYLIKTRGQQVTLSCSPISGHRSVSWYQQTPGQGLQFLFEYFSETQRNKGNFPGRFSGRQFSNSRSEMNVSTLELGDSALYLCASSFAGANTGELFFGEGSRLTVL.